The table lists the clone carrying this T cell receptor beta chain with a few counts. This record belongs to a study of cytomegalovirus exposure and HLA in healthy donors. Researchers ran the PCR with 60 Vbeta and 13 Jbeta primers. Profiling relied on immunoSEQ multiplex PCR, and the TCRdb table lists in-frame clones only, not all of them. The profile covers 200,000 to 300,000 clones, with 70% to 90% appearing a single time and approximately 2% taken by the ten largest. This CDR3 is built from 14 residues. Trimming left V 7 bases short and J 0 bases short, with 10 bases between. Germline CDR1 SNHLY, CDR2 FYNNEI.

The chain recombines TRBV2 with TRBJ1-5; a weak D match, TRBD1 (6 bases). Sequencing was done on a sample of PBMCs. This TCR was recovered from a woman aged 40 to 50 in good health and CMV-seropositive. CDR3 protein: CASKDRISNQPQHF. CDR3 coding DNA: TGTGCCAGCAAGGACAGAATTAGCAATCAGCCCCAGCATTTT.